The 18 T cell receptor beta chains listed next were all sequenced from one sample in a study of blood T cell repertoires in COVID-19. Sequencing used immunoSEQ multiplex PCR; TCRdb keeps in-frame clones, though not all of them. Of 490,000 or so clones listed, more than 85% are singletons. The sequencing input was PBMCs or T cells enriched from blood (not recorded which). All receptors derive from a woman between 55 and 75 years old who had recovered from COVID-19.

This clone was picked up one time. The CDR3 sequence: CASSYSPGQGLYTF. The CDR3 DNA is TGTGCCAGCAGTTACTCTCCGGGACAGGGACTCTACACCTTC. The rearrangement uses TRBV6-5 and TRBJ1-2, with 9 positions matching TRBD1. The CDR3 contains 14 residues. Trimming removed 0 bases from V and 10 bases from J; junction bases left unmatched: 6. Germline CDR1 reads MNHEY; CDR2 reads SVGAGI.

The chain joins TRBV7-6 to TRBJ1-6; the D gene is possibly TRBD1 (6 bases). CDR1 and CDR2 (germline): SGHVS, FNYEAQ. V dropped 6 bases and J dropped 6 bases, with 18 bases sitting between them. The CDR3 consists of 16 residues. This CDR3 reads CASRSRPDSFNSPLHF. CDR3 bases: TGTGCCAGCAGGTCTAGACCGGACAGTTTTAATTCACCCCTCCACTTT.

The chain carries TRBV12-5 and TRBJ2-5; 13 bases agree with TRBD2. The CDR3 totals 17 residues. Germline CDR1 reads LGHNT; CDR2 reads FRNRAP. The ends lost 6 bases at V and 0 bases at J; junction bases unmatched: 7. The CDR3 reads CASGTGLAGSYQETQYF. DNA for the CDR3: TGTGCTAGTGGCACGGGACTAGCGGGGTCGTACCAAGAGACCCAGTACTTC. Combining the CDR3 with reference TRBV12-5 and TRBJ2-5 gives the whole variable domain DARVTQTPRHKVTEMGQEVTMRCQPILGHNTVFWYRQTMMQGLELLAYFRNRAPLDDSGMPKDRFSAEMPDATLATLKIQPSEPRDSAVYFCASGTGLAGSYQETQYFGPGTRLLVL.

This CDR3 is CASSPIGPGQGYGYTF. The DNA of the CDR3 is TGTGCCAGCTCACCGATCGGTCCGGGACAGGGCTATGGCTACACCTTC. The chain links TRBV18 to TRBJ1-2; 9 nucleotides align to TRBD1. Germline CDR1 is KGHSH and CDR2 is LQKENI. The CDR3 length is 16 residues. V lost 3 bases to trimming and J lost 4 bases; unmatched junction nucleotides: 9.

The genes are TRBV5-1 and TRBJ1-2; D unclear. This CDR3 contains 13 residues. The V gene's germline CDR1 is SGHRS and CDR2 YFSETQ. V lost 2 bases and J 4 bases, leaving 9 bases between the germline ends. This chain's CDR3 is CASSFGGGYGYTF. CDR3 sequence (DNA): TGCGCCAGCAGCTTTGGAGGAGGCTATGGCTACACCTTC. The full variable domain, its missing parts supplied by reference TRBV5-1 and TRBJ1-2, is KAGVTQTPRYLIKTRGQQVTLSCSPISGHRSVSWYQQTPGQGLQFLFEYFSETQRNKGNFPGRFSGRQFSNSRSEMNVSTLELGDSALYLCASSFGGGYGYTFGSGTRLTVV.

The chain recombines TRBV7-6 with TRBJ1-3, with D perhaps TRBD1 (6 bases). The germline V and J ends were trimmed by 0 bases and 4 bases, with 13 bases remaining between them. This CDR3 contains 16 residues. CDR1 and CDR2 (germline): SGHVS, FNYEAQ. The chain's CDR3 is CASSLAGIRGGNTIYF. CDR3 bases: TGTGCCAGCAGCTTAGCCGGAATTAGGGGGGGAAACACCATATATTTT.

The rearrangement uses TRBV30 and TRBJ1-3; D gene ambiguous. Germline-derived CDR1 and CDR2 are GTSNPN and SVGIG (reference sequence). The CDR3 contains 14 residues. Deletions cut 0 bases from V and 0 bases from J, with 6 bases between. Here the CDR3 reads CAWSVGPSGNTIYF. As DNA, the CDR3 is TGTGCCTGGAGTGTTGGGCCCTCTGGAAACACCATATATTTT.

With regard to this clone: This CDR3 is also generated by other DNA sequences in the sample. The chain has TRBV9 and TRBJ2-2; the D gene is possibly TRBD1 (5 bases). V dropped 0 bases and J dropped 5 bases, with 8 bases sitting between them. The CDR3 has 14 amino acids. CDR1 and CDR2 (germline): SGDLS, YYNGEE. DNA of the CDR3: TGTGCCAGCAGCGTAGTTGGGGCGACCGGGGAGCTGTTTTTT. The encoded protein is CASSVVGATGELFF.

J is TRBJ1-6 and V is TRBV6-6, with D perhaps TRBD1 (6 bases). Trimming took 0 bases from V and 13 from J, leaving 7 bases between them. This CDR3 has 12 residues. The germline V gene has CDR1 MNHNY and CDR2 SVGAGI (reference sequence). The CDR3 bases are TGTGCCAGCAGTTACTCGGACAGTCCCCTCCACTTT. As protein: CASSYSDSPLHF.

The chain links TRBV29-1 to TRBJ1-2; D is uncertain. Germline V CDR1 and CDR2: SQVTM, ANQGSEA. There are 15 residues in the CDR3. Trimming left V 7 bases short and J 0 bases short, with 18 bases between. CDR3 sequence (DNA): TGCAGCGCCGGTGGCAGCGTAGAAACTAACTATGGCTACACCTTC. Protein: CSAGGSVETNYGYTF.

This chain joins TRBV12-3 or TRBV12-4 and TRBJ2-1; D is perhaps TRBD2 (5 bases). CDR3 size: 13 residues. The V gene lost 5 bases and the J gene lost 6 bases, with 11 bases spanning the gap. CDR3 protein: CASSVGLFNEQFF. The CDR3 region has the DNA TGTGCCAGCAGTGTCGGACTTTTCAATGAGCAGTTCTTC.

The V call is TRBV5-5, the J call TRBJ2-7; 9 bases agree with TRBD1. Trimming cost V 9 bases and J 0 bases; bases outside gene matches: 1. CDR1 SGHKS and CDR2 YYEKEE come from the germline V gene (reference sequence). The CDR3 has 12 amino acids. CDR3 residues: CATGQGSYEQYV. In DNA form, the CDR3 reads TGTGCCACGGGACAGGGCTCCTACGAGCAGTACGTC.

The chain joins TRBV6-5 to TRBJ1-6; D is undetermined. Trimming stripped 11 bases from V and 10 bases from J, with 12 bases between. Germline CDR1 and CDR2: MNHEY and SVGAGI. CDR3 length: 11 residues. The CDR3 nucleotides read TGTGCCTCAATGGAGGACTCACCCCTCCACTTT. Translating gives CASMEDSPLHF.

V is TRBV14 and J is TRBJ2-7; D may be TRBD1 (5 bases). This CDR3 has 14 residues. The V gene's germline CDR1 is SGHDN and CDR2 FVKESK. Trimming took 1 base from V and 2 from J, leaving 9 bases between them. CDR3 in DNA: TGTGCCAGCAGCCAAGGAACAGGCCCCTACGAGCAGTACTTC. Translated, it gives CASSQGTGPYEQYF.

This chain connects TRBV19 to TRBJ2-2; the match to TRBD2 covers 9 bases. Trimming at V came to 5 bases and at J to 5 bases, leaving 9 bases not matched to a gene. Germline V CDR1 and CDR2: LNHDA, SQIVND (reference sequence). CDR3 length: 16 residues. The CDR3 sequence is CASSWASGVRTGELFF. CDR3 nucleotides: TGTGCCAGTAGTTGGGCTAGCGGGGTTAGGACCGGGGAGCTGTTTTTT.

This clone has only one observation. V usage is TRBV21-1 and J usage is TRBJ2-7; the DNA was not used to check the table's D call, TRBD1. TRBV21-1 is noted as a pseudogene. This CDR3 contains 15 residues. As DNA, the CDR3 is TGTGCCAGCAGCAATGGGGGACAGGGGAGGCACGAGCAGTACTTC. Translating gives CASSNGGQGRHEQYF.

The V gene is TRBV3-1 (or the pseudogene TRBV3-2), the J gene TRBJ2-2, with 8 positions matching TRBD2. CDR3 length: 16 residues. J gave up 0 bases and V 1 base, and 1 base lay outside the gene matches. Germline loops: CDR1 LGHDT, CDR2 YNNKEL (reference sequence). CDR3 sequence reads: CASSQVAGTNTGELFF. The DNA of the CDR3 is TGTGCCAGCAGCCAAGTAGCGGGAACGAACACCGGGGAGCTGTTTTTT.

This clone was counted once. V usage is TRBV25-1 and J usage is TRBJ1-2, with 7 nucleotides matching TRBD1. CDR1 and CDR2 (germline): MGHDK, SYGVNS. Trimming cost V 5 bases and J 5 bases; bases outside gene matches: 8. This CDR3 region has 14 residues. CDR3 sequence (DNA): TGTGCCAGCAGTTCTCGGACAGGCGGATATGGCTACACCTTC. Its protein is CASSSRTGGYGYTF.